Listed below are T cell receptor beta chains from one sample, sequenced in a study of cytomegalovirus exposure and HLA in healthy donors. Sequencing was performed with immunoSEQ multiplex PCR; in TCRdb, only in-frame clones are kept and a portion is missing. Of fewer than 300,000 clones listed, around 87% are singletons. Sequencing input: PBMCs. These receptors all come from a woman younger than 30 in good health and CMV-seronegative. CDR3s include the opening cysteine and the closing phenylalanine or tryptophan. Each record gives: V gene, CDR3 protein.

>TRBV4-1
CASSGGLAVNTGELFF
>TRBV15
CATSIQEGTQYF
>TRBV9
CASSVASGRTPIVQENIQYF
>TRBV2
CASSARSDGNQPQHF
>TRBV6-5
CASSYSTSLGELFF
>TRBV28
CASSIGTFQGEQYF
>TRBV15
CATSRARGTLAKNIQYF
>TRBV4-3
CASSQGGTYTDTQYF
>TRBV6-6
CASSALAGEQEQYF
>TRBV9
CASSVQAGGSSYNEQFF
>TRBV28
CASSLDGSNNQPQHF
>TRBV2
CASMGPGELFF
>TRBV29-1
CSVMLRLAGREQFF
>TRBV6-1
CASSETTGLFSSGANVLTF
>TRBV28
CASRPTTGGAGLLFF
>TRBV4-3
CASSQEVVSGQREDYEQYF
>TRBV2
CASGRGRGPYEQYF
>TRBV5-4
CASSWPPNTEAFF
>TRBV6-1
CASSDWGLENIQYF
>TRBV15
CATSRDRLAVYTGELFF
>TRBV19
CASSIRETQYF
>TRBV7-2
CATGGLDIQYF
>TRBV10-1
CASSESGGSDEQYF
>TRBV18
CASSIDTGSDTEAFF
>TRBV5-6
CASSLGAYEQYF
>TRBV5-5
CASSMSGSGNTIYF
>TRBV28
CASSLFVKGDNEQFF
>TRBV28
CASSFRSGQGYTEAFF
>TRBV29-1
CSVVFRWQETQYF
>TRBV5-4
CASSLKREGADTQYF
>TRBV30
CAWSPGVTGYTF
>TRBV5-4
CASSWDRGAGANVLTF
>TRBV9
CASSATLSGGETQYF
>TRBV30
CAWIPLVGTGTSYEQYF
>TRBV4-1
CASSQETGYGYTF
>TRBV15
CATSRDATGYEQYF
>TRBV28
CASSPGGPSGNTIYF
>TRBV15
CATSRLSGSEAFF
>TRBV15
CATSREADPLNTEAFF
>TRBV6-6
CASSPAGGTDQPQHF
>TRBV27
CASSSPDRGYGYTF
>TRBV15
CATSKSYRIATNEKLFF
>TRBV15
CATSSGRGLYEQYF
>TRBV13
CASKRSGEGGYTF
>TRBV2
CASSNDGQGGRTEAFF
>TRBV28
CASSPGFVDRLYGYTF
>TRBV9
CASSVSGLAKNIQYF
>TRBV9
CASSVAGQSSGNTIYF
>TRBV28
CASSSGSYEQYF
>TRBV7-3
CASRRTGGATGELFF
>TRBV15
CATSRVGEAFF
>TRBV7-9
CASRDGTENTEAFF
>TRBV5-1
CASRGGSGNTGELFF